The entry below describes one T cell receptor (beta chain). Its antigen is undetermined. Patients with ophthalmopathy all had a Clinical Activity Score of at least 3, a NOSPECS grade of at least 4 and duration under 3 months. Uncontrolled infection, other autoimmune disease, pregnancy or lactation led to exclusion. Diagnostic decisions used clinical symptoms, serum thyroxine and TRAb, thyroid ultrasound and orbital computed tomography. These data come from a study of T cells in Graves' hyperthyroidism and ophthalmopathy. Study observations and caveats: Blood shared most expanded thyroid clonotypes above 0.001.

What was amplified from RNA transcripts were TCR beta CDR3 regions. TCR CDR3 regions were first amplified by RT-PCR with HTBI primers. TCRdb reprocessed the multiplex PCR reads via MiXCR and lists one record per CDR3 protein. The table records around 290,000 distinct CDR3 sequences, over 15% of them present only once. The J segment lost 1 base and the V segment lost 6 bases, leaving 5 bases of the junction unmatched. This CDR3 has 15 amino acids. From germline, CDR1 is SNHLY and CDR2 FYNNEI. The V call is TRBV2, the J call TRBJ1-1; 10 bases agree with TRBD1. Sequences were obtained from blood. The receptor comes from a woman aged 55-69 years with Graves' ophthalmopathy. CDR3 DNA: TGTGCCAGCAGGGAGGACAGGGGGTGGAACACTGAAGCTTTCTTT. It yields the protein CASREDRGWNTEAFF.